The 3 T cell receptor beta chains below were found in one sample sequenced in a study of blood T cell repertoires in COVID-19. TCRdb keeps only in-frame clones here, not all; method: immunoSEQ multiplex PCR. Here the sample spans 140,000 or so clones, about 87% being singletons. Sequencing was done on a sample of peripheral blood. Receptors originate from a woman aged 45 to 65 with active or convalescent COVID-19.

This sequence joins TRBV5-5 and TRBJ1-5; D call uncertain. The germline V gene encodes CDR1 SGHKS and CDR2 YYEKEE (reference sequence). The CDR3 length is 17 residues. Trimming shortened V by 2 bases and J by 5 bases, and 20 bases separated the two germline ends. CDR3 sequence: CASSLTGMYGSYQPQHF. In DNA form, the CDR3 reads TGTGCCAGCAGCTTAACGGGAATGTACGGATCCTATCAGCCCCAGCATTTT.

The chain combines TRBV9 with TRBJ1-6; 10 positions agree with TRBD1. Germline V gives CDR1 SGDLS, CDR2 YYNGEE. V was pared by 4 bases and J by 7 bases, with 2 bases of the junction left unmatched. This CDR3 is built from 14 residues. The CDR3 DNA follows: TGTGCCAGCAGCAAGGGACAGGGGAATTCACCCCTCCACTTT. It codes for CASSKGQGNSPLHF.

This sequence joins TRBV19 and TRBJ2-3, with D maybe TRBD1 (6 bases). The germline V gene has CDR1 LNHDA and CDR2 SQIVND (reference sequence). V lost 3 bases to trimming and J lost 5 bases, with 12 bases between them. The CDR3 extends over 14 amino acids. CDR3 coding DNA: TGTGCCAGTAGTATCTGGGCAGGGGTAGATACGCAGTATTTT. Protein: CASSIWAGVDTQYF.